The sample holds one count of the clone carrying this T cell receptor beta chain. The antigen is undetermined. The record originates from a study of blood T cells in healthy people across ages. Findings and limits, study-wide: Shifts in expanded clonotypes may have been confounded by donor CMV status, which was unknown. Estimated diversity that came from one million T cells was considered an underestimate. As age increased, TCR beta diversity per million T cells fell in a roughly linear fashion.

It was with a sample-barcoded 5' primer and a J-beta primer mix that a second PCR of roughly 7 to 12 cycles was run. TCRdb re-analysed the 5' RACE reads in MiXCR, keeping a single row per CDR3 protein. The data show hundreds of thousands of distinct CDR3 sequences, around 49% seen once. Trimming cost V 1 base and J 3 bases; bases outside gene matches: 1. Germline loops: CDR1 MGHRA, CDR2 YSYEKL. CDR3 length: 17 amino acids. Isolation per sample recovered at least 6 million PBMCs. V gene TRBV4-1 combines with J gene TRBJ2-6; 12 bases match TRBD2. This TCR was sampled from a woman in her sixties or seventies in good health. Sequencing was done on a sample of blood. CDR3 DNA: TGCGCCAGCAGCCAAGGACTAGCGGGAGTTGGGGCCAACGTCCTGACTTTC. It yields the protein CASSQGLAGVGANVLTF.